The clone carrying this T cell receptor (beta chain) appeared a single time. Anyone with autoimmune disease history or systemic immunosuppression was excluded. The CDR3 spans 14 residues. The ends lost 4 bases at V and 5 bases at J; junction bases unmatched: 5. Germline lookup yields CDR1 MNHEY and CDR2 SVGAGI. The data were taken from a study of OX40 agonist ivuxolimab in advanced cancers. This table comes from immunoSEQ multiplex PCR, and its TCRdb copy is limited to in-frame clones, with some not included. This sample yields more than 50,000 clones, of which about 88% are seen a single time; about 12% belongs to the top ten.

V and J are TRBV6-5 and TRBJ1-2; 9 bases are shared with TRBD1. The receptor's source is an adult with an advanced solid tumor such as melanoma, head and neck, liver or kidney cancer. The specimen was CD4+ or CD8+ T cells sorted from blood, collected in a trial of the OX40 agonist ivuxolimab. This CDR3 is CASSFAGTGYGYTF. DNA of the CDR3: TGTGCCAGCAGTTTTGCCGGGACAGGGTATGGCTACACCTTC.